This T cell receptor (beta chain) was identified in a study of cytomegalovirus exposure and HLA in healthy donors. Study details: From about 200 million T cells, an earlier analysis saw roughly 100 million unique TCR beta sequences. Early release data held about 92 million unique TCRs from HLA-typed donors.

General observations from the study: Sequencing artifact likely explains a cluster of highly shared sequence variants. A list of more than 150 TCR beta chains associated with cytomegalovirus was given.

The PCR ran on 60 Vbeta and 13 Jbeta primers. Only in-frame clones appear in the TCRdb table, and some are missing; sequencing was by immunoSEQ multiplex PCR. This table holds around 70,000 clones. Points on this clone: The antigen is undetermined.

Germline V CDR1 and CDR2: MGHDK, SYGVNS. V lost 2 bases and J lost 5; bases outside the gene matches: 5. The CDR3 runs to 15 residues. The receptor was isolated from a female donor in good health and CMV-seropositive. The sample consisted of PBMCs. V gene TRBV25-1 combines with J gene TRBJ2-2, with 7 bases fitting TRBD1. Here the CDR3 DNA reads TGTGCCAGCAGTGAAGAGACAGGGCCGACCGGGGAGCTGTTTTTT. It codes for CASSEETGPTGELFF. The entire variable domain, with the rest obtained from reference TRBV25-1 and TRBJ2-2, is as follows: EADIYQTPRYLVIGTGKKITLECSQTMGHDKMYWYQQDPGMELHLIHYSYGVNSTEKGDLSSESTVSRIRTEHFPLTLESARPSHTSQYLCASSEETGPTGELFFGEGSRLTVL.